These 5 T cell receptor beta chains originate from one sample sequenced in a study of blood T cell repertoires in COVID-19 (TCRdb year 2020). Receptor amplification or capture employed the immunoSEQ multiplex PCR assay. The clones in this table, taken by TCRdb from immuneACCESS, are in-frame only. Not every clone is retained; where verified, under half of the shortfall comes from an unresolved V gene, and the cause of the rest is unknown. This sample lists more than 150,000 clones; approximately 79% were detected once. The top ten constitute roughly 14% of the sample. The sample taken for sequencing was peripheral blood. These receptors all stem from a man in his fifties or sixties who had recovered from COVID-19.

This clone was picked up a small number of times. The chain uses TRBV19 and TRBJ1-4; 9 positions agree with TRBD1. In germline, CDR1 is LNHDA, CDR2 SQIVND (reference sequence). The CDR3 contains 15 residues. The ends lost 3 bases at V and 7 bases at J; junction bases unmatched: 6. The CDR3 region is CASSITGTGREKLFF. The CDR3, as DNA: TGTGCCAGTAGTATTACCGGGACAGGGCGTGAAAAACTGTTTTTT.

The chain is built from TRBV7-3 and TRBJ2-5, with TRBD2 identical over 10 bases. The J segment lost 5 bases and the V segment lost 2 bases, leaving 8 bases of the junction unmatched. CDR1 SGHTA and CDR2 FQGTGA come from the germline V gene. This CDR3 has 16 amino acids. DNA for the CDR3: TGTGCCAGCAGCTTAGCCAGCGGGAGGGCCGGGGAGACCCAGTACTTC. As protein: CASSLASGRAGETQYF. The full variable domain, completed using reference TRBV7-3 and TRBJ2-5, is GAGVSQTPSNKVTEKGKYVELRCDPISGHTALYWYRQSLGQGPEFLIYFQGTGAADDSGLPNDRFFAVRPEGSVSTLKIQRTERGDSAVYLCASSLASGRAGETQYFGPGTRLLVL.

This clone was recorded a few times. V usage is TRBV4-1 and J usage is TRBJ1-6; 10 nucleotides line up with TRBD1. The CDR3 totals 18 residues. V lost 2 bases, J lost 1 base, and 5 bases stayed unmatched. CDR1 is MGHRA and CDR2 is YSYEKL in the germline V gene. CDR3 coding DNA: TGCGCCAGCAGCCAATCCGGACAGGGGGTTTCCTATAATTCACCCCTCCACTTT. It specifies CASSQSGQGVSYNSPLHF.

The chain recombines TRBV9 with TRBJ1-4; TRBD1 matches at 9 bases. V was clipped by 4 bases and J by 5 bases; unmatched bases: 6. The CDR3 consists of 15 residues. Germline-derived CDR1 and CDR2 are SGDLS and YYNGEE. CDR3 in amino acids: CASSPRDRENEKLFF. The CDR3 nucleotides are TGTGCCAGCAGCCCAAGGGACAGGGAGAATGAAAAACTGTTTTTT.

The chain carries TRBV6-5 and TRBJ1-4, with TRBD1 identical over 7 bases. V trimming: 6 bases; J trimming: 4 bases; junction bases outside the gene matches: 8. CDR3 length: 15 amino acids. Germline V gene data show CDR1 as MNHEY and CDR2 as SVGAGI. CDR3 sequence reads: CASSRKGQLNEKLFF. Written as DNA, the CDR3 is TGTGCCAGCAGCCGGAAGGGACAGCTTAATGAAAAACTGTTTTTT.